These T cell receptor beta chains were read from a single sample in a study of T cells after somatic rescue of genetic block. Method: immunoSEQ multiplex PCR; TCRdb's copy keeps in-frame clones and lacks some. The sample includes 60,000 to 90,000 clones, approximately 91% of them seen just once. The sequenced material came from peripheral blood mononuclear cells (PBMCs). All receptors come from a man aged 30 to 45. CDR3s include the opening cysteine and the closing phenylalanine or tryptophan. D genes are given only for firm matches. Clone sizes are given selectively: once, few, many, or a class where the clone is expanded.

once	TRBJ1-5	TRBD1	TRBV19	CASSIGQGFQPQHF	TGTGCCAGTAGTATTGGACAGGGATTTCAGCCCCAGCATTTT
NA	TRBJ1-3	NA	TRBV7-2	CASSLAVRTGIPSGNTIYF	TGTGCCAGCAGCTTAGCCGTCCGCACAGGAATACCCTCTGGAAACACCATATATTTT
NA	TRBJ2-1	TRBD2	TRBV27	CASSSGLDYNEQFF	TGTGCCAGCAGTTCCGGACTAGACTACAATGAGCAGTTCTTC
NA	TRBJ2-1	NA	TRBV18	CASSPWTANEQFF	TGTGCCAGCTCACCATGGACCGCGAATGAGCAGTTCTTC
NA	TRBJ2-7	TRBD1	TRBV18	CASSSGQGYEQYF	TGTGCCAGCTCATCCGGACAGGGTTACGAGCAGTACTTC
NA	TRBJ2-7	TRBD2	TRBV27	CASSSQTSGRARYEQYF	TGTGCCAGCAGTTCCCAGACTAGCGGGAGGGCTCGATACGAGCAGTACTTC
NA	TRBJ2-2	TRBD2	TRBV7-8	CASSLARLGLAPQRNTGELFF	TGTGCCAGCAGCTTAGCGCGCCTGGGACTAGCTCCACAGAGGAACACCGGGGAGCTGTTTTTT
once	TRBJ2-1	NA	TRBV18	CASSPPITRGEQFF	TGTGCCAGCTCACCACCTATTACCCGGGGGGAGCAGTTCTTC
NA	TRBJ1-2	TRBD1	TRBV11-2	CASSPTRDSFYGYTF	TGTGCCAGCAGCCCTACCCGGGACAGCTTTTATGGCTACACCTTC
NA	TRBJ1-6	NA	TRBV9	CASSVDDSYSPLHF	TGTGCCAGCAGCGTAGATGACAGTTATTCACCCCTCCACTTT
NA	TRBJ2-7	TRBD1	TRBV7-9	CASSLATGGYEQYF	TGTGCCAGCAGCTTAGCTACAGGGGGCTACGAGCAGTACTTC
NA	TRBJ1-2	NA	TRBV2	CASSEEQPLVGYTF	TGTGCCAGCAGTGAAGAACAACCCTTAGTTGGCTACACCTTC
once	TRBJ1-6	NA	TRBV6-1	CASSGGGPLHF	TGTGCCAGCAGTGGGGGCGGTCCCCTCCACTTT
NA	TRBJ1-5	NA	TRBV4-3	CASSPGFGQRNQPQHF	TGCGCCAGCAGCCCCGGGTTCGGTCAACGAAATCAGCCCCAGCATTTT
NA	TRBJ1-5	NA	TRBV6-1	CASSPTVLQPQHF	TGTGCCAGCAGCCCGACAGTTTTACAGCCCCAGCATTTT
NA	TRBJ2-7	TRBD1	TRBV7-9	CASSWGGQGYEQYF	TGTGCCAGCAGCTGGGGGGGACAGGGCTACGAGCAGTACTTC
NA	TRBJ2-7	TRBD2	TRBV23-1	CASSLSGGLSYEQYF	TGCGCCAGCAGTCTTAGCGGGGGGTTATCCTACGAGCAGTACTTC
NA	TRBJ2-7	TRBD1	TRBV7-8	CASLKDRVGEQYF	TGTGCCAGCCTGAAGGACAGGGTCGGTGAGCAGTACTTC
NA	TRBJ1-4	TRBD1	TRBV2	CASNKQGVANEKLFF	TGTGCCAGCAATAAACAGGGGGTCGCTAATGAAAAACTGTTTTTT
NA	TRBJ2-3	NA	TRBV28	CASGDNLSTQYF	TGTGCCAGCGGGGATAACTTGTCGACGCAGTATTTT
NA	TRBJ1-4	TRBD1	TRBV5-1	CASSFGQGDEKLFF	TGCGCCAGCAGCTTTGGACAGGGAGATGAAAAACTGTTTTTT
NA	TRBJ2-7	NA	TRBV13	CASSLREFEQYF	TGTGCCAGCAGCTTACGGGAGTTCGAGCAGTACTTC
NA	TRBJ2-7	NA	TRBV4-3	CASSQDPDGAYYEQYF	TGCGCCAGCAGCCAAGACCCTGACGGGGCTTACTACGAGCAGTACTTC
NA	TRBJ2-7	TRBD2	TRBV19	CASTPSGTSRSYEQYF	TGTGCCAGTACCCCCAGTGGGACTAGCCGGTCCTACGAGCAGTACTTC